The 18 T cell receptor beta chains below were found in one sample sequenced in a study of identical twins. TCRdb ran MiXCR on the 5' RACE reads and lists one entry per CDR3 protein. The sample contains 1.5 million to 2 million distinct CDR3 sequences, less than 35% of which appear only once. Sequencing was performed on cord blood. These receptor sequences come from a newborn girl in good health.

V usage is TRBV7-6 and J usage is TRBJ2-1; either TRBD1 or TRBD2 may fit D (6 bases each). The germline CDR1 and CDR2 sequences are SGHVS and FNYEAQ. V was pared by 2 bases and J by 4 bases, with 12 bases between. This CDR3 is 15 amino acids long. This CDR3 is CASSLKGGRYNEQFF. CDR3 nucleotides: TGTGCCAGCAGCTTAAAGGGGGGCAGGTACAATGAGCAGTTCTTC. The full variable domain, in which reference TRBV7-6 and TRBJ2-1 provide the parts outside the CDR3, is GAGVSQSPRYKVTKRGQDVALRCDPISGHVSLYWYRQALGQGPEFLTYFNYEAQQDKSGLPNDRFSAERPEGSISTLTIQRTEQRDSAMYRCASSLKGGRYNEQFFGPGTRLTVL.

V gene TRBV19 combines with J gene TRBJ2-7; D gene uncertain. V was pared by 7 bases and J by 0 bases, with 10 bases between. The CDR3 runs to 13 residues. CDR1 and CDR2 (germline): LNHDA, SQIVND (reference sequence). This CDR3 reads CASIGPFSYEQYF. The CDR3 DNA reads as TGTGCCAGTATCGGCCCTTTCTCCTACGAGCAGTACTTC.

About this clonotype itself: One junction end disagrees with the germline gene, perhaps due to a read error. This chain joins TRBV9 and TRBJ1-2; D is uncertain. This CDR3 contains 12 residues. Per the germline V gene, CDR1 is SGDLS and CDR2 is YYNGEE. As DNA, the CDR3 is TGTGCCAGCAGCGCCGGGAGGTTTGGCCACACCTTC. Its protein is CASSAGRFGHTF.

This chain joins TRBV27 and TRBJ2-1; D not resolved. V lost 8 bases to trimming and J lost 6 bases, with 17 bases between them. CDR1 is MNHEY and CDR2 is SMNVEV in the germline V gene (reference sequence). The CDR3 consists of 14 residues. The CDR3 spells CASGYTHHGNEQFF. DNA of the CDR3: TGTGCCAGCGGTTACACCCACCACGGCAATGAGCAGTTCTTC.

The genes are TRBV6-1 and TRBJ2-7; D gene unclear. V was cut by 7 bases and J by 0 bases, with 13 bases left in between. The CDR3 consists of 14 residues. In germline, CDR1 is MNHNS, CDR2 SASEGT. The CDR3 loop reads CASKEIRSSYEQYF. In DNA form, the CDR3 reads TGTGCCAGCAAGGAGATCCGAAGCTCCTACGAGCAGTACTTC.

The chain employs TRBV20-1 and TRBJ2-1; TRBD2 agrees at 12 bases. V was pared by 6 bases and J by 4 bases, with 7 bases of the junction left unmatched. CDR1 and CDR2 from the germline V gene are DFQATT and SNEGSKA (reference sequence). The CDR3 contains 15 residues. In nucleotides, the CDR3 is TGCAGTGCCCCCCCTAGCGGGAGGGGTTACAATGAGCAGTTCTTC. As protein: CSAPPSGRGYNEQFF.

This chain links TRBV11-2 with TRBJ2-2; the match to TRBD2 covers 9 bases. V was clipped by 2 bases and J by 6 bases; unmatched bases: 4. Germline CDR1 and CDR2: SGHAT and FQNNGV. This CDR3 comprises 15 residues. The DNA of the CDR3 is TGTGCCAGCAGCTTACCGACTAGCGGCCCCGGGGAGCTGTTTTTT. It specifies CASSLPTSGPGELFF.

The chain recombines TRBV5-1 with TRBJ2-5; no reliable D call. Germline V gene lookup returns CDR1 SGHRS and CDR2 YFSETQ. V dropped 2 bases and J dropped 11 bases, with 19 bases sitting between them. The CDR3 contains 14 residues. CDR3 sequence reads: CASSFSFERHEQYF. The DNA for the CDR3 is TGCGCCAGCAGCTTCTCATTCGAGCGACATGAGCAGTACTTC.

This clonotype was recorded a few times. This chain links TRBV11-2 with TRBJ2-7; 9 bases are shared with TRBD2. The junction had 5 bases not matched to a gene; V was cut back by 1 base and J by 4 bases. This CDR3 is 15 amino acids long. Germline CDR1 reads SGHAT; CDR2 reads FQNNGV. CDR3 residues: CASSLVAGADYEQYF. Here the CDR3 DNA reads TGTGCCAGCAGCTTAGTAGCGGGGGCCGATTACGAGCAGTACTTC.

This clonotype showed up just a few times. This chain joins TRBV20-1 and TRBJ2-7; tentative D call: TRBD2 (5 bases). CDR3 length: 14 residues. Germline V gives CDR1 DFQATT, CDR2 SNEGSKA (reference sequence). V gave up 3 bases and J gave up 1 base, with 13 bases separating them. CDR3 sequence reads: CSASRTRLSYEQYF. The DNA of the CDR3 is TGCAGTGCTAGCCGGACTCGACTTTCCTACGAGCAGTACTTC.

Only a few counts were recorded for this clonotype. V usage is TRBV14 and J usage is TRBJ1-1, with D possibly TRBD1 on 6 matching bases. The germline V and J ends were trimmed by 4 bases and 1 base, with 13 bases remaining between them. The germline V gene encodes CDR1 SGHDN and CDR2 FVKESK. The CDR3 sequence is 15 residues long. The CDR3 nucleotides are TGTGCCAGCAGCCGCCGGACAGCTTGGAACACTGAAGCTTTCTTT. Translation: CASSRRTAWNTEAFF.

This clonotype was counted only a few times. V usage is TRBV4-2 and J usage is TRBJ2-3; 8 bases match TRBD2. CDR1 and CDR2 (germline): LGHNA, YNFKEQ. The CDR3 is 17 residues long. The J segment lost 0 bases and the V segment lost 3 bases, leaving 8 bases of the junction unmatched. The chain's CDR3 is CASSHGFGGASTDTQYF. The CDR3 DNA is TGTGCCAGCAGCCATGGGTTCGGGGGGGCGAGCACAGATACGCAGTATTTT.

This chain joins TRBV7-9 and TRBJ1-2, with TRBD1 as a possible D gene (6 bases). Deletions cut 3 bases from V and 3 bases from J, with 14 bases between. The CDR3 length is 15 residues. The germline gives CDR1 SEHNR, CDR2 FQNEAQ (reference sequence). CDR3 in amino acids: CASSFKGGEYYGYTF. The CDR3 DNA is TGTGCCAGCAGCTTCAAAGGGGGGGAGTACTATGGCTACACCTTC.

V gene TRBV6-6 combines with J gene TRBJ2-7, with 8 nucleotides matching TRBD2. The end of the DNA aligns better with TRBJ2-5, so the J call may be wrong. Germline loops: CDR1 MNHNY, CDR2 SVGAGI (reference sequence). This CDR3 spans 17 amino acids. CDR3 sequence (DNA): TGTGCCAGCAGCCCCAGGCGGGCTAGCGGGTTACAAGAGACCCAGTACTTC. The encoded protein is CASSPRRASGLQETQYF.

The CDR3 loop reads CASRPTGGSYNSPLHF. In DNA, the CDR3 is TGTGCCAGCAGACCAACAGGGGGCTCCTATAATTCACCCCTCCACTTT. V and J are TRBV12-3 or TRBV12-4 and TRBJ1-6, with 8 bases identical to TRBD1. CDR3 length equals 16 residues. Trimming at V came to 6 bases and at J to 0 bases, leaving 4 bases not matched to a gene.

This clonotype has a handful of counts. The rearrangement uses TRBV10-3 and TRBJ2-7; TRBD1 matches 11 bases. Germline V lookup: CDR1 ENHRY, CDR2 SYGVKD. The junction had 8 bases not matched to a gene; V was cut back by 8 bases and J by 2 bases. The CDR3 totals 15 residues. The CDR3, as DNA: TGTGCCATCCTAGGAGGGACAGGGGGTGCCTACGAGCAGTACTTC. Residues: CAILGGTGGAYEQYF.

This clonotype was found a few times. J is TRBJ1-2 and V is TRBV29-1; D is undetermined. Germline lookup yields CDR1 SQVTM and CDR2 ANQGSEA. Trimming took off 8 bases at V and 4 bases at J, with 23 bases between the two ends. The CDR3 is 15 residues long. The CDR3 DNA reads as TGCAGCACCCAACTAGGCAGTGAGGCTGGCTATGGCTACACCTTC. It translates to CSTQLGSEAGYGYTF.

This clonotype showed up just once. A read error may explain this, as a much larger clone is one base away. V usage is TRBV6-1 and J usage is TRBJ1-2; D remains ambiguous. From germline, CDR1 is MNHNS and CDR2 SASEGT. This CDR3 spans 13 amino acids. CDR3 coding DNA: TGTGCCAGCAGTGAAGAACAGTTTTATGGCTGCACCTTC. Protein: CASSEEQFYGCTF.